The 11 T cell receptor beta chains in this list originate from one sample, sequenced in a study of T cell repertoires in cytomegalovirus infection. TCRdb recomputed calls from the reads with MiXCR, one row per CDR3 protein. Here the sample spans roughly 300,000 distinct CDR3 sequences, 9% to 9.5% being singletons. Sequencing used PBMCs. All receptors derive from a human donor in good health (CMV status not recorded). Some clones in this sample may be carry-over from other donors' samples.

A few counts support this clonotype. The chain recombines TRBV11-2 with TRBJ2-6; tentatively, D is TRBD1 (6 bases). V lost 3 bases and J 2 bases, leaving 8 bases between the germline ends. CDR1 and CDR2 from the germline V gene are SGHAT and FQNNGV. This CDR3 comprises 15 residues. CDR3 nucleotide sequence: TGTGCCAGCAGCTTTCGACAGGCTGGGGCCAACGTCCTGACTTTC. Its protein product is CASSFRQAGANVLTF.

Worth noting for this clonotype: One end of the junction is discordant with germline, which a read error may explain. V is TRBV4-1 and J is TRBJ2-3, with TRBD2 matching 7 bases. CDR1 is MGHRA, CDR2 YSYEKL, per germline. CDR3 length equals 16 residues. CDR3 residues: CAGSQTGTTPSDTQYF. For the CDR3, the DNA is TGTGCCGGCAGCCAAACCGGGACTACTCCATCAGATACGCAGTATTTT.

The chain uses TRBV28 and TRBJ1-1, with D perhaps TRBD1 (6 bases). CDR3 length equals 13 residues. With 5 bases removed from V and 4 bases from J, the gap between germline ends came to 11 bases. Germline CDR1 is MDHEN and CDR2 is SYDVKM. Here the CDR3 DNA reads TGTGCCAGCAGTATCGGACAGCCCACTGAAGCTTTCTTT. Its protein product is CASSIGQPTEAFF.

This clonotype was counted many times. The V and J genes are TRBV19 and TRBJ2-1; 10 bases map to TRBD2. From germline, CDR1 is LNHDA and CDR2 SQIVND (reference sequence). The V gene end was trimmed by 3 bases and the J gene end by 5 bases; junction bases not matched to a gene: 10. This CDR3 is built from 17 residues. This CDR3 is CASSIGSTSGNHNEQFF. The CDR3 region has the DNA TGTGCCAGTAGTATTGGTTCAACTAGCGGGAACCACAATGAGCAGTTCTTC.

The gene calls are TRBV6-2 or TRBV6-3 and TRBJ1-4, with D tentatively TRBD1 (5 bases). Per germline, CDR1 MNHEY and CDR2 SVGEGT. The CDR3 spans 14 residues. Between the trimmed V and J ends, which lost 1 base and 7 bases, there was a span of 10 bases. CDR3 in amino acids: CASSYLDTPEKLFF. The CDR3 coding sequence is TGTGCCAGCAGTTACTTGGACACCCCTGAAAAACTGTTTTTT.

This clonotype was recorded many times. The chain employs TRBV7-2 and TRBJ2-5; perhaps D is TRBD1 or TRBD2 (6 bases each). The germline V gene encodes CDR1 SGHTA and CDR2 FQGNSA. The CDR3 consists of 16 residues. V dropped 1 base and J dropped 5 bases, with 17 bases sitting between them. Here the CDR3 reads CASSLGSWGARETQYF. The CDR3 nucleotides read TGTGCCAGCAGCTTAGGATCTTGGGGGGCTCGGGAGACCCAGTACTTC. Full variable domain (remainder filled in from reference TRBV7-2 and TRBJ2-5): GAGVSQSPSNKVTEKGKDVELRCDPISGHTALYWYRQSLGQGLEFLIYFQGNSAPDKSGLPSDRFSAERTGGSVSTLTIQRTQQEDSAVYLCASSLGSWGARETQYFGPGTRLLVL.

The J gene is TRBJ2-6, the V gene TRBV28; TRBD1 matches at 10 bases. Trimming at V came to 5 bases and at J to 11 bases, leaving 6 bases not matched to a gene. The CDR3 runs to 14 residues. The V gene's germline CDR1 is MDHEN and CDR2 SYDVKM. CDR3 amino acids: CASSVRDRGHVLTF. Here the CDR3 DNA reads TGTGCCAGCAGTGTTAGGGACAGGGGACACGTCCTGACTTTC.

Comments on this clonotype: It may be a read error: a sequence one base away is much more abundant. This chain joins TRBV6-6 and TRBJ1-1, with a weak D call TRBD1 (6 bases). The germline V gene has CDR1 MNHNY and CDR2 SVGAGI (reference sequence). The length of the CDR3 is 16 residues. This chain's CDR3 is CSSSYGGSGMNTEAFF. Here the CDR3 DNA reads TGTTCCAGCAGTTACGGGGGCAGCGGGATGAACACTGAAGCTTTCTTT.

The chain links TRBV12-3 or TRBV12-4 to TRBJ2-1, with 10 positions matching TRBD2. The CDR3 runs to 17 residues. The V and J ends lost 4 bases and 0 bases, in that order; junction bases with no gene match: 6. The CDR3 coding sequence is TGTGCCAGCAGTTCCTTAGCGGGGGGTTTCTCCTACAATGAGCAGTTCTTC. This gives the protein CASSSLAGGFSYNEQFF.

This clonotype was picked up a small number of times. The chain recombines TRBV9 with TRBJ1-1, with D unclear. The ends were cut back, 4 bases at V and 7 bases at J, with 14 bases in the middle. CDR3 size: 13 residues. Germline CDR1 SGDLS, CDR2 YYNGEE. CDR3 amino acids: CASSPNLGDEAFF. The CDR3 DNA reads as TGTGCCAGCAGCCCTAACCTTGGGGATGAAGCTTTCTTT. Based on the CDR3 plus reference TRBV9 and TRBJ1-1, the full variable domain is DSGVTQTPKHLITATGQRVTLRCSPRSGDLSVYWYQQSLDQGLQFLIQYYNGEERAKGNILERFSAQQFPDLHSELNLSSLELGDSALYFCASSPNLGDEAFFGQGTRLTVV.

In its sample, this clonotype was seen a few times. DNA of the CDR3: TGTGCCAGCAGCCCAGACCTAGCGGGAGGAACAGATACGCAGTATTTT. Translated, it gives CASSPDLAGGTDTQYF. The V and J genes are TRBV12-3 or TRBV12-4 and TRBJ2-3; 11 bases fit TRBD2. This CDR3 is built from 16 residues. The ends lost 6 bases at V and 3 bases at J; junction bases unmatched: 8.